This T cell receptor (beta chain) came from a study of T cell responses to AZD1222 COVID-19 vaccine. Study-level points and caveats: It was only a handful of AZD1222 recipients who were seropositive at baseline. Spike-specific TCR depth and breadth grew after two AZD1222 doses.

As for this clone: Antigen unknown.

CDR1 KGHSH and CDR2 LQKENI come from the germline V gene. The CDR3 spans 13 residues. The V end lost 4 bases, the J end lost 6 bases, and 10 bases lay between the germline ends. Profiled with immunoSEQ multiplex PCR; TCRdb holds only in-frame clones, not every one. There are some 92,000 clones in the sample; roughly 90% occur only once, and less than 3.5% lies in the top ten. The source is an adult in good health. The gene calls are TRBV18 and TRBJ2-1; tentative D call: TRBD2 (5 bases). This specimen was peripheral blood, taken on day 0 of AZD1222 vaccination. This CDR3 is CASSLGVGNEQFF. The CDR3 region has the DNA TGTGCCAGCTCACTGGGAGTTGGCAATGAGCAGTTCTTC.